A single sample gave rise to the 20 T cell receptor beta chains below, sequenced in a study. TCRdb reprocessed the 5' RACE reads via MiXCR and lists one record per CDR3 protein. The table records 50,000 to 75,000 distinct CDR3 sequences, approximately 22% of them present only once. Material for sequencing was memory CD4+ T cells sorted from a lymph node. Subset indicated: memory CD4+ T cells, CD4+CD45RO+CD25-. The receptors come from a female donor with breast cancer.

This clonotype has at least ten counts. This sequence joins TRBV7-3 and TRBJ2-3; D possibly matches TRBD1 or TRBD2 (5 bases each). The length of the CDR3 is 15 residues. Trimming removed 3 bases from V and 0 bases from J, with 10 bases in between. Looked up from germline, CDR1 is SGHTA and CDR2 is FQGTGA. The chain's CDR3 is CASSFDGASTDTQYF. CDR3 nucleotide sequence: TGTGCCAGCAGCTTCGACGGGGCCAGCACAGATACGCAGTATTTT.

The genes are TRBV7-9 and TRBJ1-2, with D uncertain. The CDR3 is 15 amino acids. Germline assignment: CDR1 SEHNR and CDR2 FQNEAQ (reference sequence). The V gene lost 4 bases and the J gene lost 8 bases, with 20 bases spanning the gap. CDR3 in amino acids: CASSSFPQGGRGYTF. The CDR3 coding sequence is TGTGCCAGCAGCTCCTTTCCTCAAGGAGGTAGAGGCTACACCTTC.

This clonotype was recorded many times. The chain couples TRBV12-3 or TRBV12-4 to TRBJ1-1; 9 bases line up with TRBD1. CDR3 length: 14 amino acids. J was trimmed by 5 bases and V by 6 bases; bases with no gene match: 7. The CDR3 sequence: CASSPDRGGTEAFF. CDR3 coding DNA: TGTGCCAGCAGCCCGGACAGGGGAGGGACTGAAGCTTTCTTT.

This clonotype has at least ten counts. V gene TRBV7-2 combines with J gene TRBJ2-1, with a weak D call TRBD1 (5 bases). CDR1 is SGHTA, CDR2 FQGNSA, per germline. The V and J ends lost 1 base and 4 bases respectively, with 8 bases between them. CDR3 length: 14 amino acids. The CDR3 protein is CASSLGGRYNEQFF. CDR3 DNA: TGTGCCAGCAGCTTAGGGGGCAGATACAATGAGCAGTTCTTC.

The chain is built from TRBV12-3 or TRBV12-4 and TRBJ1-5; TRBD1 matches at 7 bases. The CDR3 runs to 13 residues. The ends lost 5 bases at V and 8 bases at J; junction bases unmatched: 6. CDR3 bases: TGTGCCAGCAGTAGCAGGGGGTCGGAGCCCCAGCATTTT. This translates into CASSSRGSEPQHF.

The chain combines TRBV7-2 with TRBJ2-2; D is ambiguous. Trimming removed 1 base at V and 1 base at J, with 7 bases between. Germline V gene data show CDR1 as SGHTA and CDR2 as FQGNSA. CDR3 length: 15 amino acids. DNA for the CDR3: TGTGCCAGCAGCTTAGAACAGAGGAACACCGGGGAGCTGTTTTTT. Its protein product is CASSLEQRNTGELFF. The full variable domain, its missing parts supplied by reference TRBV7-2 and TRBJ2-2, is GAGVSQSPSNKVTEKGKDVELRCDPISGHTALYWYRQSLGQGLEFLIYFQGNSAPDKSGLPSDRFSAERTGGSVSTLTIQRTQQEDSAVYLCASSLEQRNTGELFFGEGSRLTVL.

This clonotype was detected a few times. The gene calls are TRBV6-1 and TRBJ2-5; D possibly corresponds to TRBD1 (5 bases). The CDR3 loop spans 13 amino acids. The V end was cut by 6 bases, the J end by 2 bases, with 10 bases between. Germline CDR1 and CDR2: MNHNS and SASEGT. This CDR3 is CASSLTVQETQYF. CDR3 bases: TGTGCCAGCAGCCTGACAGTACAAGAGACCCAGTACTTC.

V usage is TRBV28 and J usage is TRBJ1-1; no clear D. V was cut by 3 bases and J by 1 base, with 6 bases left in between. The CDR3 extends over 13 amino acids. Germline V CDR1 and CDR2: MDHEN, SYDVKM. The CDR3 region is CASSFDPNTEAFF. The CDR3 DNA is TGTGCCAGCAGTTTCGATCCGAACACTGAAGCTTTCTTT.

This clonotype was found a few times. V and J are TRBV15 and TRBJ2-7, with TRBD1 matching 7 bases. Germline values: CDR1 LNHNV, CDR2 YYDKDF (reference sequence). The trim removed 3 bases at V and 3 bases at J, leaving 11 bases unmatched. The CDR3 totals 16 residues. The CDR3 spells CATSSSWGQQVYEQYF. CDR3 coding DNA: TGTGCCACCAGCAGTTCATGGGGACAGCAAGTCTACGAGCAGTACTTC.

The rearrangement uses TRBV9 and TRBJ1-2, with D perhaps TRBD1 (6 bases). This CDR3 is 15 amino acids long. Germline lookup yields CDR1 SGDLS and CDR2 YYNGEE. Trimming took off 0 bases at V and 6 bases at J, with 15 bases between the two ends. CDR3 sequence reads: CASSVVPGAVNGYTF. The CDR3 DNA is TGTGCCAGCAGCGTAGTTCCGGGGGCGGTTAATGGCTACACCTTC.

There are many counts of this clonotype. The genes are TRBV5-1 and TRBJ2-1; 11 positions match TRBD2. The ends lost 3 bases at V and 0 bases at J; junction bases unmatched: 11. CDR1 SGHRS and CDR2 YFSETQ come from the germline V gene. The CDR3 sequence is 19 residues long. The CDR3 loop is CASSSGDRLAGRSYNEQFF. The CDR3 DNA reads as TGCGCCAGCAGCTCGGGGGACCGACTAGCGGGACGCTCCTACAATGAGCAGTTCTTC.

At least ten counts were recorded for this clonotype. The chain is built from TRBV6-5 and TRBJ1-1, with 7 positions matching TRBD1. After removal of 4 bases from V and 5 bases from J, the junction contained 10 bases not matched to a gene. Germline V CDR1 and CDR2: MNHEY, SVGAGI. The CDR3 totals 15 residues. CDR3 loop: CASSWSGRGRTEAFF. The CDR3 DNA sequence: TGTGCCAGCAGTTGGTCGGGAAGGGGGCGGACTGAAGCTTTCTTT.

This clonotype has more than one count but fewer than ten. This sequence joins TRBV5-1 and TRBJ2-7; D remains unclear. The V end lost 4 bases, the J end lost 0 bases, and 5 bases lay between the germline ends. Germline CDR1 and CDR2: SGHRS and YFSETQ. The CDR3 sequence is 12 residues long. The CDR3, as DNA: TGCGCCAGCAGCCCACGCTCCTACGAGCAGTACTTC. It specifies CASSPRSYEQYF.

This clonotype has just a few counts. The chain has TRBV20-1 and TRBJ2-3; D tentatively reads TRBD1 or TRBD2 (5 bases each). This CDR3 comprises 18 residues. Germline CDR1 and CDR2: DFQATT and SNEGSKA (reference sequence). Deletions cut 1 base from V and 2 bases from J, with 22 bases between. CDR3 nucleotide sequence: TGCAGTGCTAGAGGGAATCCCTCAACTAGAGGGGTCACAGATACGCAGTATTTT. It translates to CSARGNPSTRGVTDTQYF.

In this sample, this clonotype turned up a few times. The chain combines TRBV5-1 with TRBJ2-3, with TRBD1 matching 7 bases. This CDR3 spans 14 amino acids. Germline-derived CDR1 and CDR2 are SGHRS and YFSETQ. With V trimmed by 4 bases and J by 3 bases, 5 bases remained unmatched. Here the CDR3 reads CASSEADRTDTQYF. CDR3 sequence (DNA): TGCGCCAGCAGCGAGGCGGACAGGACAGATACGCAGTATTTT.

This clonotype was counted only a few times. The chain is built from TRBV20-1 and TRBJ1-2; no definite D call. The germline V gene has CDR1 DFQATT and CDR2 SNEGSKA (reference sequence). CDR3 size: 13 residues. The V end lost 4 bases, the J end lost 1 base, and 10 bases lay between the germline ends. The CDR3 spells CSANSGLNYGYTF. CDR3 nucleotides: TGCAGTGCTAACAGTGGCCTTAACTATGGCTACACCTTC.

This clonotype was detected only a few times. Sequence at one end of the junction differs from germline and may be a read error. The V call is TRBV15, the J call TRBJ2-3, with D uncertain. Germline CDR1 and CDR2: LNHNV and YYDKDF (reference sequence). The CDR3 has 15 amino acids. The CDR3 DNA is TGTGCTACCAGCAAAGTCCGAAACCCCACAGATACGCAGTATTTT. Protein sequence: CATSKVRNPTDTQYF.

Points on this clonotype: At one end the junction does not follow the germline gene, possibly because of a read error. CDR3 coding DNA: TGCAGGGCTAGTCTAGGGAGTCCTGAAGCTTGCTTT. Translating gives CRASLGSPEACF. The rearrangement links TRBV20-1 to TRBJ1-1; unclear D gene. Germline CDR1 and CDR2: DFQATT and SNEGSKA (reference sequence). The CDR3 spans 12 residues.

This clonotype is medium-sized (0.01 to 0.1%) in the sample. The CDR3 loop reads CASSQDIWNEQFF. Written as DNA, the CDR3 is TGCGCCAGCAGCCAAGACATTTGGAATGAGCAGTTCTTC. The chain employs TRBV4-3 and TRBJ2-1; no clear D. The V and J ends lost 0 bases and 7 bases respectively, with 7 bases between them. This CDR3 has 13 residues. Germline CDR1 is LGHNA and CDR2 is YSLEER.

This clonotype showed up just a few times. The genes are TRBV4-1 and TRBJ1-5; no reliable D call. Germline values: CDR1 MGHRA, CDR2 YSYEKL. The CDR3 covers 15 residues. The germline V and J ends were trimmed by 4 bases and 0 bases, with 10 bases remaining between them. The CDR3 nucleotides are TGCGCCAGCAGCCTGAGTGGGGATAGCAATCAGCCCCAGCATTTT. Residues: CASSLSGDSNQPQHF.